These 19 T cell receptor beta chains share one sample of origin, sequenced in a study of blood T cell repertoires in COVID-19. Measured with immunoSEQ multiplex PCR; TCRdb has only the in-frame clones, and not every one. The table includes about 240,000 clones, approximately 86% detected once. Sequenced material: PBMCs or T cells enriched from blood (not recorded which). These TCRs come from a woman aged 40 to 50 with acute COVID-19.

This rearrangement joins TRBV14 to TRBJ2-1; D call uncertain. Per germline, CDR1 SGHDN and CDR2 FVKESK. Trimming left V 0 bases short and J 4 bases short, with 13 bases between. The CDR3 extends over 16 amino acids. DNA of the CDR3: TGTGCCAGCAGCCAAGATCTGGCGGTCGGGTACAATGAGCAGTTCTTC. As protein: CASSQDLAVGYNEQFF.

In its sample, this clone was seen many times. Here the CDR3 DNA reads TGTGCCACCAGTGATGGGGGACTAGCGGGAAAAGGCGGGGAGCTGTTTTTT. This sequence encodes CATSDGGLAGKGGELFF. This chain joins TRBV24-1 and TRBJ2-2; the match to TRBD2 covers 13 bases. The V gene end was trimmed by 3 bases and the J gene end by 7 bases; junction bases not matched to a gene: 7. Germline CDR1 KGHDR, CDR2 SFDVKD. CDR3 size: 17 residues.

The chain joins TRBV5-1 to TRBJ1-1, with a possible D match to TRBD1 (5 bases). The germline CDR1 and CDR2 sequences are SGHRS and YFSETQ. The V end was cut by 1 base, the J end by 4 bases, with 11 bases between. CDR3 length equals 14 residues. Here the CDR3 DNA reads TGCGCCAGCAGCTTGTATTCGGGGGGCACTGAAGCTTTCTTT. Its translation: CASSLYSGGTEAFF.

The chain combines TRBV7-8 with TRBJ2-1; 10 bases fit TRBD2. Losses at the gene ends were 5 bases for V and 7 bases for J; bases not matched to a gene: 5. The CDR3 has 14 residues. CDR1 SGHVS and CDR2 FQNEAQ come from the germline V gene. The chain's CDR3 is CASSRTSGPNEQFF. For the CDR3, the DNA is TGTGCCAGCAGCCGGACTAGCGGACCTAATGAGCAGTTCTTC.

The chain joins TRBV5-5 to TRBJ1-5, with D possibly TRBD1 on 5 matching bases. CDR3 length equals 16 residues. Trimming took 4 bases from V and 6 from J, leaving 20 bases between them. CDR1 is SGHKS, CDR2 YYEKEE, per germline (reference sequence). The CDR3 loop is CASSPGGLGLRQPQHF. CDR3 nucleotides: TGTGCCAGCAGCCCCGGGGGACTAGGACTTCGTCAGCCCCAGCATTTT.

The chain links TRBV7-3 to TRBJ2-1, with a tentative D call TRBD2 (5 bases). The CDR3 runs to 13 residues. V gave up 6 bases and J gave up 10 bases, with 16 bases separating them. Germline lookup yields CDR1 SGHTA and CDR2 FQGTGA. CDR3 sequence (DNA): TGTGCCAGCAGTAATGCGCGTTCGGGAGAGCAGTTCTTC. It yields the protein CASSNARSGEQFF.

The gene calls are TRBV13 and TRBJ2-7, with TRBD2 identical over 11 bases. This CDR3 is built from 16 residues. Germline CDR1 and CDR2: PRHDT and FYEKMQ (reference sequence). Trimming took 0 bases from V and 2 from J; bases not matched to a gene: 3. CDR3 sequence reads: CASSLGLAGEPYEQYF. In nucleotides, the CDR3 is TGTGCCAGCAGCTTAGGACTAGCGGGAGAACCCTACGAGCAGTACTTC. Full variable domain (outside the CDR3, taken from reference TRBV13 and TRBJ2-7): AAGVIQSPRHLIKEKRETATLKCYPIPRHDTVYWYQQGPGQDPQFLISFYEKMQSDKGSIPDRFSAQQFSDYHSELNMSSLELGDSALYFCASSLGLAGEPYEQYFGPGTRLTVT.

The CDR3 reads CASSGSSARNRTTYEQYF. The CDR3 nucleotides are TGTGCCAGCAGTGGTAGCAGTGCCCGGAACAGGACAACCTACGAGCAGTACTTC. The chain employs TRBV2 and TRBJ2-7; tentatively, D is TRBD1 (5 bases). The CDR3 is made up of 18 amino acids. V lost 4 bases, J lost 2 bases, and 24 bases lay in between. The V gene's germline CDR1 is SNHLY and CDR2 FYNNEI.

The chain is built from TRBV15 and TRBJ2-3; D may be TRBD1 (5 bases). Germline assignment: CDR1 LNHNV and CDR2 YYDKDF (reference sequence). V gave up 0 bases and J gave up 2 bases, with 9 bases separating them. This CDR3 spans 15 amino acids. CDR3 amino acids: CATSRDRAHTDTQYF. The CDR3 region has the DNA TGTGCCACCAGCAGAGACAGGGCCCACACAGATACGCAGTATTTT.

The CDR3 sequence: CASSSGLAGGVTGELFF. Here the CDR3 DNA reads TGCGCCAGCAGCTCCGGACTAGCGGGAGGCGTCACCGGGGAGCTGTTTTTT. The chain combines TRBV5-1 with TRBJ2-2, with 14 bases aligning to TRBD2. Trimming removed 3 bases from V and 4 bases from J; junction bases left unmatched: 5. This CDR3 region has 17 residues. CDR1 is SGHRS, CDR2 YFSETQ, per germline.

V usage is TRBV3-1 (or the pseudogene TRBV3-2) and J usage is TRBJ2-3; TRBD2 might be the D (5 bases). The ends were cut back, 0 bases at V and 3 bases at J, with 10 bases in the middle. Germline V gives CDR1 LGHDT, CDR2 YNNKEL (reference sequence). CDR3 length: 15 amino acids. In nucleotides, the CDR3 is TGTGCCAGCAGCCAAGATCGAGGGATTACAGATACGCAGTATTTT. Amino acids: CASSQDRGITDTQYF.

The rearrangement links TRBV2 to TRBJ1-6; TRBD1 is a possible D gene (6 bases). Trimming stripped 2 bases from V and 10 bases from J, with 12 bases between. The germline CDR1 and CDR2 sequences are SNHLY and FYNNEI. The length of the CDR3 is 14 residues. DNA for the CDR3: TGTGCCAGCAGTGAAAGTAGGGGGGGATCACCCCTCCACTTT. Protein: CASSESRGGSPLHF.

The rearrangement joins TRBV5-1 to TRBJ2-3; 7 bases agree with TRBD1. The V segment lost 4 bases and the J segment 2 bases; nucleotides outside the gene matches: 10. The germline V gene encodes CDR1 SGHRS and CDR2 YFSETQ. The CDR3 loop spans 16 amino acids. The CDR3 is CASSLITGTDTDTQYF. The CDR3 DNA follows: TGCGCCAGCAGCCTAATAACCGGGACAGACACAGATACGCAGTATTTT.

The rearrangement uses TRBV5-4 and TRBJ1-4; D unresolved. V lost 4 bases and J lost 8, with 18 bases in between. The CDR3 covers 15 residues. In germline, CDR1 is SGHNT, CDR2 YYREEE (reference sequence). In DNA form, the CDR3 reads TGTGCCAGCAGCCCCGATGGAGCGGCAGAGGAAAAACTGTTTTTT. It specifies CASSPDGAAEEKLFF.

The gene calls are TRBV7-3 and TRBJ2-1, with 8 bases fitting TRBD1. The ends lost 5 bases at V and 8 bases at J; junction bases unmatched: 5. This CDR3 comprises 13 residues. The germline gives CDR1 SGHTA, CDR2 FQGTGA. The CDR3 here is CASSPQGVDEQFF. CDR3 nucleotide sequence: TGTGCCAGCAGCCCACAGGGGGTTGATGAGCAGTTCTTC.

The chain recombines TRBV6-5 with TRBJ1-3, with D possibly TRBD1 on 6 matching bases. The ends were cut back, 6 bases at V and 0 bases at J, with 12 bases in the middle. Germline V CDR1 and CDR2: MNHEY, SVGAGI. The CDR3 runs to 15 residues. This CDR3 is CASRGQFYSGNTIYF. The CDR3 DNA is TGTGCCAGCAGAGGACAGTTTTACTCTGGAAACACCATATATTTT.

The CDR3 coding sequence is TGTGCCAGCAGCGAGGTGAACACTGAAGCTTTCTTT. This sequence encodes CASSEVNTEAFF. The rearrangement links TRBV5-6 to TRBJ1-1; D unresolved. The CDR3 is made up of 12 amino acids. Per the germline V gene, CDR1 is SGHDT and CDR2 is YYEEEE. Deletions cut 4 bases from V and 0 bases from J, with 4 bases between.

V usage is TRBV13 and J usage is TRBJ2-3, with D perhaps matching TRBD2 (6 bases). This CDR3 contains 22 residues. Germline values: CDR1 PRHDT, CDR2 FYEKMQ (reference sequence). Deletions cut 4 bases from V and 0 bases from J, with 32 bases between. This CDR3 reads CASSSRLAENVAIETSTDTQYF. DNA for the CDR3: TGTGCCAGCAGCTCCCGGTTAGCGGAGAATGTAGCAATAGAGACTAGCACAGATACGCAGTATTTT.

The chain employs TRBV7-9 and TRBJ2-5; D is undetermined. This CDR3 spans 12 amino acids. Trimming cost V 5 bases and J 5 bases, with 9 bases left between them. CDR1 and CDR2 from the germline V gene are SEHNR and FQNEAQ (reference sequence). The CDR3 spells CASSPQMETQYF. CDR3 DNA: TGTGCCAGCAGCCCCCAAATGGAGACCCAGTACTTC.